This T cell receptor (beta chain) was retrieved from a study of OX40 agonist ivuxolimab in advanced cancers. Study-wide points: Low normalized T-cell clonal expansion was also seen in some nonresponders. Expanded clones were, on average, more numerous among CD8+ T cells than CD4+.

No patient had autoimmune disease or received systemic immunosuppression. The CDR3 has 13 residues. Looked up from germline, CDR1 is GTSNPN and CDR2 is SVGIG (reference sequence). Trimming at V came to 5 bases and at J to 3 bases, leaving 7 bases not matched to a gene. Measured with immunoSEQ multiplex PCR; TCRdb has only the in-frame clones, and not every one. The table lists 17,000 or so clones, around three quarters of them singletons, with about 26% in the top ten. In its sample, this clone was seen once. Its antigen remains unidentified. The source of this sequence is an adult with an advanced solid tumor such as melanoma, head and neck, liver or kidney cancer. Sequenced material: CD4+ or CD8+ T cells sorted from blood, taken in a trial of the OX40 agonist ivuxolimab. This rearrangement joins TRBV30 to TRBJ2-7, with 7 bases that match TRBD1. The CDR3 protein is CAWSRDSGYEQYF. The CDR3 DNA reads TGTGCCTGGTCTCGGGACAGCGGCTACGAGCAGTACTTC.